The clone carrying this T cell receptor (beta chain) was detected many times. TCRdb re-called the 5' RACE reads with MiXCR, one entry per CDR3 protein. This repertoire shows 60,000 to 85,000 distinct CDR3 sequences, roughly a sixth found once; its top ten account for around 10%. This sample was included in a study of early T cells in non-severe SARS-CoV-2 infection. CDR3 length: 15 amino acids. The J segment lost 4 bases and the V segment lost 8 bases, leaving 4 bases of the junction unmatched. The germline gives CDR1 SGHTA, CDR2 FQGNSA. This clonotype was sampled from an adult who was a healthcare worker with PCR-confirmed SARS-CoV-2 infection or an uninfected control (not recorded which). Material: whole blood. The chain uses TRBV7-2 and TRBJ2-1; 14 bases align to TRBD2. CDR3 sequence reads: CASSRLAGGYNEQFF. CDR3 DNA sequence: TGTGCCAGCTCTCGACTAGCGGGGGGGTACAATGAGCAGTTCTTC.